The rows below give T cell receptor beta chains drawn from one sample of a study of cytomegalovirus exposure and HLA in healthy donors. Profiling relied on immunoSEQ multiplex PCR, and the TCRdb table lists in-frame clones only, not all of them. The sample yields roughly 190,000 clones, less than 85% seen once. The specimen sequenced was PBMCs. These TCRs come from a girl aged 10-17 years in good health and CMV-seropositive. Both conserved end residues are part of each CDR3. D genes are given only for firm matches. Clone sizes are given selectively: once, few, many, or a class where the clone is expanded.

V gene: TRBV5-6
CDR3 length: 15
D gene: TRBD1
clone size: -
J gene: TRBJ2-7
CDR3 DNA: TGTGCCAGCGCCGATGGGCCGGGACAGGGTTACGAGCAGTACTTC
CDR3 protein: CASADGPGQGYEQYF

V gene: TRBV7-9
CDR3 length: 13
D gene: TRBD2
clone size: -
J gene: TRBJ2-3
CDR3 DNA: TGTGCCAGCAGCTTAGCGGGGGGGGATACGCAGTATTTT
CDR3 protein: CASSLAGGDTQYF

V gene: TRBV6-5
CDR3 length: 15
D gene: TRBD2
clone size: -
J gene: TRBJ2-4
CDR3 DNA: TGTGCCAGCAGTCCTAGCGGGGGGGCGAGGAACATTCAGTACTTC
CDR3 protein: CASSPSGGARNIQYF

V gene: TRBV2
CDR3 length: 13
D gene: -
clone size: once
J gene: TRBJ2-7
CDR3 DNA: TGTGCCAGCAGGGAAGCAGTAGCCTACGAGCAGTACTTC
CDR3 protein: CASREAVAYEQYF

V gene: TRBV2
CDR3 length: 14
D gene: TRBD1
clone size: -
J gene: TRBJ1-1
CDR3 DNA: TGTGCCAGCAGTCTCCGGGACAGGGATACTGAAGCTTTCTTT
CDR3 protein: CASSLRDRDTEAFF

V gene: TRBV15
CDR3 length: 14
D gene: -
clone size: -
J gene: TRBJ1-5
CDR3 DNA: TGTGCCACCAGCAGTGGACACGGCAATCAGCCCCAGCATTTT
CDR3 protein: CATSSGHGNQPQHF

V gene: TRBV6-5
CDR3 length: 15
D gene: -
clone size: few
J gene: TRBJ1-2
CDR3 DNA: TGTGCCAGCAGTTACGGGTTCGAGGGCACCTATGGCTACACCTTC
CDR3 protein: CASSYGFEGTYGYTF

V gene: TRBV27
CDR3 length: 18
D gene: -
clone size: -
J gene: TRBJ2-3
CDR3 DNA: TGTGCCAGCAGTTTTGTCGGATACTCGTTGGGGGCGGTGGATACGCAGTATTTT
CDR3 protein: CASSFVGYSLGAVDTQYF

V gene: TRBV13
CDR3 length: 20
D gene: TRBD1
clone size: -
J gene: TRBJ1-3
CDR3 DNA: TGTGCCAGCAGCACCCGAAGAGGGACAGCGTTACCTGTCTCTGGAAACACCATATATTTT
CDR3 protein: CASSTRRGTALPVSGNTIYF

V gene: TRBV11-2
CDR3 length: 15
D gene: -
clone size: -
J gene: TRBJ1-3
CDR3 DNA: TGTGCCAGCAGCTTAGTGACAGACACAAGGAACACCATATATTTT
CDR3 protein: CASSLVTDTRNTIYF

V gene: TRBV4-1
CDR3 length: 16
D gene: TRBD1
clone size: few
J gene: TRBJ2-7
CDR3 DNA: TGCGCCAGCAGCCCGGGGGGACAGGGGATTGTCCGCGAGCAGTACTTC
CDR3 protein: CASSPGGQGIVREQYF

V gene: TRBV19
CDR3 length: 16
D gene: -
clone size: -
J gene: TRBJ1-3
CDR3 DNA: TGTGCCAGTAGTATAGATCTCGGGGTTTCTGGAAACACCATATATTTT
CDR3 protein: CASSIDLGVSGNTIYF

V gene: TRBV13
CDR3 length: 13
D gene: -
clone size: -
J gene: TRBJ1-2
CDR3 DNA: TGTGCCAGCAGCTTAGGGGAATGGGGCGGCTACACCTTC
CDR3 protein: CASSLGEWGGYTF

V gene: TRBV6-6
CDR3 length: 16
D gene: -
clone size: -
J gene: TRBJ1-1
CDR3 DNA: TGTGCCAGCAGTTACGGTCCTAGTCGGGAGCACACTGAAGCTTTCTTT
CDR3 protein: CASSYGPSREHTEAFF

V gene: TRBV9
CDR3 length: 14
D gene: -
clone size: -
J gene: TRBJ2-7
CDR3 DNA: TGTGCCAGCAGCGTAGGTCTCACTGACTACGAGCAGTACTTC
CDR3 protein: CASSVGLTDYEQYF

V gene: TRBV5-1
CDR3 length: 14
D gene: -
clone size: few
J gene: TRBJ2-7
CDR3 DNA: TGCGCCAGCAGCCCCGGGACACACTCCTACGAGCAGTACTTC
CDR3 protein: CASSPGTHSYEQYF

V gene: TRBV6-6
CDR3 length: 16
D gene: TRBD2
clone size: -
J gene: TRBJ2-1
CDR3 DNA: TGTGCCAGCAGTTCCATTGGTAGCGGGGGGGCCCATGAGCAGTTCTTC
CDR3 protein: CASSSIGSGGAHEQFF

V gene: TRBV5-6
CDR3 length: 15
D gene: TRBD1
clone size: -
J gene: TRBJ2-7
CDR3 DNA: TGTGCCAGCAGCTTGGGACAGGGGGTGACCTACGAGCAGTACTTC
CDR3 protein: CASSLGQGVTYEQYF

V gene: TRBV11-3
CDR3 length: 14
D gene: -
clone size: -
J gene: TRBJ1-1
CDR3 DNA: TGTGCCAGCAGCAAGGGGGACGACAGGACTGAAGCTTTCTTT
CDR3 protein: CASSKGDDRTEAFF

V gene: TRBV5-1
CDR3 length: 15
D gene: TRBD1
clone size: -
J gene: TRBJ1-1
CDR3 DNA: TGCGCCAGCAGCTTAGGTGATGGGACAGGCGCTGAAGCTTTCTTT
CDR3 protein: CASSLGDGTGAEAFF

V gene: TRBV4-3
CDR3 length: 15
D gene: TRBD2
clone size: -
J gene: TRBJ2-1
CDR3 DNA: TGCGCCAGCAGCCCCTCTAGCGGGGGGAACAATGAGCAGTTCTTC
CDR3 protein: CASSPSSGGNNEQFF

V gene: TRBV7-2
CDR3 length: 15
D gene: TRBD1
clone size: -
J gene: TRBJ2-1
CDR3 DNA: TGTGCCAGCAGCTCTACAGGGGGCGATTACAATGAGCAGTTCTTC
CDR3 protein: CASSSTGGDYNEQFF

V gene: TRBV2
CDR3 length: 16
D gene: TRBD2
clone size: once
J gene: TRBJ2-3
CDR3 DNA: TGTGCCAGCAGTCAGACTAGCGGGGACTACACAGATACGCAGTATTTT
CDR3 protein: CASSQTSGDYTDTQYF

V gene: TRBV19
CDR3 length: 14
D gene: -
clone size: -
J gene: TRBJ1-6
CDR3 DNA: TGTGCCAGTAGTCAACAGGGCCGAGATTCACCCCTCCACTTT
CDR3 protein: CASSQQGRDSPLHF

V gene: TRBV10-2
CDR3 length: 18
D gene: TRBD2
clone size: -
J gene: TRBJ2-5
CDR3 DNA: TGCGCCAGCAGTAAGCGACTAGCGGGGGGAATTCATAAAGAGACCCAGTACTTC
CDR3 protein: CASSKRLAGGIHKETQYF

V gene: TRBV2
CDR3 length: 15
D gene: TRBD2
clone size: few
J gene: TRBJ2-7
CDR3 DNA: TGTGCCAGCAGTGAATGGCTAGCGGGCTACTACGAGCAGTACTTC
CDR3 protein: CASSEWLAGYYEQYF

V gene: TRBV5-8
CDR3 length: 15
D gene: -
clone size: -
J gene: TRBJ1-1
CDR3 DNA: TGTGCCAGCAGCTTGGGGGACACCGGGAACACTGAAGCTTTCTTT
CDR3 protein: CASSLGDTGNTEAFF

V gene: TRBV19
CDR3 length: 14
D gene: -
clone size: -
J gene: TRBJ1-3
CDR3 DNA: TGTGCCAGTAGTATAACAGACTCTGGAAACACCATATATTTT
CDR3 protein: CASSITDSGNTIYF

V gene: TRBV11-3
CDR3 length: 16
D gene: -
clone size: -
J gene: TRBJ1-1
CDR3 DNA: TGTGCCAGCAGCCGGGATGGGGTGGCAGGACTCACTGAAGCTTTCTTT
CDR3 protein: CASSRDGVAGLTEAFF

V gene: TRBV4-3
CDR3 length: 16
D gene: TRBD2
clone size: -
J gene: TRBJ2-1
CDR3 DNA: TGCGCCAGCAGCCAACTAACTAGCGAAGTATACAATGAGCAGTTCTTC
CDR3 protein: CASSQLTSEVYNEQFF

V gene: TRBV6-6
CDR3 length: 15
D gene: TRBD1
clone size: once
J gene: TRBJ1-1
CDR3 DNA: TGTGCCAGCAGTTACTCCCAGACAGGGCGGACTGAAGCTTTCTTT
CDR3 protein: CASSYSQTGRTEAFF

V gene: TRBV29-1
CDR3 length: 16
D gene: -
clone size: few
J gene: TRBJ1-1
CDR3 DNA: TGCAGCGTTGAAGAGATGGGGACTGGGGAGAACACTGAAGCTTTCTTT
CDR3 protein: CSVEEMGTGENTEAFF

V gene: TRBV27
CDR3 length: 15
D gene: TRBD1
clone size: few
J gene: TRBJ1-5
CDR3 DNA: TGTGCCAGCAGTCGGGAGGGGGCAGGCAATCAGCCCCAGCATTTT
CDR3 protein: CASSREGAGNQPQHF

V gene: TRBV6-1
CDR3 length: 14
D gene: TRBD1
clone size: -
J gene: TRBJ2-2
CDR3 DNA: TGTGCCAGCAGGCGAGGGACAGGAGTCGGGGAGCTGTTTTTT
CDR3 protein: CASRRGTGVGELFF

V gene: TRBV6-6
CDR3 length: 14
D gene: TRBD1
clone size: -
J gene: TRBJ2-7
CDR3 DNA: TGTGCCAGCAGCTCCGGACAGGCCCCCCGGGAGCAGTACTTC
CDR3 protein: CASSSGQAPREQYF

V gene: TRBV10-3
CDR3 length: 18
D gene: -
clone size: -
J gene: TRBJ1-2
CDR3 DNA: TGTGCCATCAGTGAGGGGGGGGCAGGTACAATCGGAGACTATGGCTACACCTTC
CDR3 protein: CAISEGGAGTIGDYGYTF

V gene: TRBV5-6
CDR3 length: 15
D gene: -
clone size: -
J gene: TRBJ1-6
CDR3 DNA: TGTGCCAGCAGCTTGGGACTGCACACTAATTCACCCCTCCACTTT
CDR3 protein: CASSLGLHTNSPLHF

V gene: TRBV6-1
CDR3 length: 14
D gene: TRBD1
clone size: few
J gene: TRBJ2-7
CDR3 DNA: TGTGCCAGCAGGGCCGGGACAGGGGCCTACGAGCAGTACTTC
CDR3 protein: CASRAGTGAYEQYF

V gene: TRBV19
CDR3 length: 15
D gene: -
clone size: -
J gene: TRBJ1-2
CDR3 DNA: TGTGCCAGTAGTCTCCGGACAGAGTCTAACTATGGCTACACCTTC
CDR3 protein: CASSLRTESNYGYTF

V gene: TRBV19
CDR3 length: 15
D gene: TRBD1
clone size: -
J gene: TRBJ2-7
CDR3 DNA: TGTGCCAGTACTAACACGGGGACAGGGAGTTACGAGCAGTACTTC
CDR3 protein: CASTNTGTGSYEQYF

V gene: TRBV9
CDR3 length: 16
D gene: TRBD1
clone size: -
J gene: TRBJ2-7
CDR3 DNA: TGTGCCAGCAGCATTACCCCCGGGACAGGGCAGTACGAGCAGTACTTC
CDR3 protein: CASSITPGTGQYEQYF

V gene: TRBV29-1
CDR3 length: 15
D gene: TRBD1
clone size: -
J gene: TRBJ2-3
CDR3 DNA: TGCAGCGTTGAAGACGGACAGGGGGCCACAGATACGCAGTATTTT
CDR3 protein: CSVEDGQGATDTQYF

V gene: TRBV20-1
CDR3 length: 11
D gene: TRBD1
clone size: -
J gene: TRBJ1-1
CDR3 DNA: TGCAGTGCTAGCCGACAGGGCCAAGCTTTCTTT
CDR3 protein: CSASRQGQAFF

V gene: TRBV21-1
CDR3 length: 11
D gene: -
clone size: -
J gene: TRBJ1-2
CDR3 DNA: TGTGCCAGCAGCTTTCCGGGACAGAACACCTTC
CDR3 protein: CASSFPGQNTF

V gene: TRBV2
CDR3 length: 15
D gene: TRBD2
clone size: -
J gene: TRBJ2-5
CDR3 DNA: TGTGCCAGCAGTGAGGCTAGCGGGGTTTCGGAGACCCAGTACTTC
CDR3 protein: CASSEASGVSETQYF

V gene: TRBV7-9
CDR3 length: 17
D gene: -
clone size: few
J gene: TRBJ1-4
CDR3 DNA: TGTGCCAGCAGCTTAGACAGGTTTCCCTCAACTAATGAAAAACTGTTTTTT
CDR3 protein: CASSLDRFPSTNEKLFF

V gene: TRBV30
CDR3 length: 15
D gene: -
clone size: few
J gene: TRBJ2-5
CDR3 DNA: TGTGCCTGGAGTGTAGGGCAGCTAGCCGGAGAGACCCAGTACTTC
CDR3 protein: CAWSVGQLAGETQYF

V gene: TRBV7-9
CDR3 length: 14
D gene: TRBD1
clone size: -
J gene: TRBJ2-7
CDR3 DNA: TGTGCCAGCAGCCCTGGACAGGGGAACTACGAGCAGTACTTC
CDR3 protein: CASSPGQGNYEQYF

V gene: TRBV7-2
CDR3 length: 13
D gene: -
clone size: -
J gene: TRBJ1-2
CDR3 DNA: TGTGCCAGCAGTCTCTCGGGTATCTATGGCTACACCTTC
CDR3 protein: CASSLSGIYGYTF

V gene: TRBV6-6
CDR3 length: 14
D gene: TRBD1
clone size: -
J gene: TRBJ2-7
CDR3 DNA: TGTGCCAGCAGTTATCTAGAGGGGGCCAGCGAGCAGTACTTC
CDR3 protein: CASSYLEGASEQYF

V gene: TRBV7-2
CDR3 length: 13
D gene: -
clone size: -
J gene: TRBJ1-6
CDR3 DNA: TGTGCCAGCAGCTTAGGGCCCAATTCACCCCTCCACTTT
CDR3 protein: CASSLGPNSPLHF

V gene: TRBV29-1
CDR3 length: 13
D gene: -
clone size: once
J gene: TRBJ1-2
CDR3 DNA: TGCAGCGTTGATACCCGGGACACCTATGGCTACACCTTC
CDR3 protein: CSVDTRDTYGYTF

V gene: TRBV5-1
CDR3 length: 13
D gene: TRBD1
clone size: -
J gene: TRBJ2-1
CDR3 DNA: TGCGCCACACGACAGGGGGCGACCAATGAGCAGTTCTTC
CDR3 protein: CATRQGATNEQFF

V gene: TRBV5-1
CDR3 length: 16
D gene: TRBD2
clone size: -
J gene: TRBJ2-3
CDR3 DNA: TGCGCCAAGGGTAGCGGGGGGGCGCAAGCCACAGATACGCAGTATTTT
CDR3 protein: CAKGSGGAQATDTQYF

V gene: TRBV13
CDR3 length: 17
D gene: -
clone size: -
J gene: TRBJ1-4
CDR3 DNA: TGTGCCAGCAGTACATCCAACGGGGATTCAACTAATGAAAAACTGTTTTTT
CDR3 protein: CASSTSNGDSTNEKLFF